The next 6 T cell receptor beta chains were all read from a single sample in a study of CXCR3-negative and CXCR3-positive naive CD8 T cells. TRB cDNA was prepared as libraries by UMI-labeled 5' RACE. TCRdb derives one entry per CDR3 protein from the 5' RACE reads, leaving out DNA. This sample's table has 38,000 or so distinct CDR3 sequences. The sequenced sample was naive CXCR3- CD8+ T cells from blood. Subset denoted: CD45RO-CCR7+CD27+CD95- naive CD8+ T cells lacking CXCR3 (TNR3-). These receptors came from a human donor in good health. Some clones in this sample may be carry-over from other donors' samples.

The chain is built from TRBV29-1 and TRBJ2-7; TCRdb indicates TRBD1, and absent DNA this call remains unverified. The CDR3 sequence is 13 residues long. Germline CDR1 SQVTM, CDR2 ANQGSEA. This CDR3 reads CSVAGGYSYEQYF.

J is TRBJ2-7 and V is TRBV9; the TRBD1 assignment by TCRdb is unverifiable without DNA. This CDR3 has 13 amino acids. Germline V CDR1 and CDR2: SGDLS, YYNGEE. CDR3 residues: CASSLGQNYEQYF.

CDR3: CASSLPVVVGSYNEQYF. The chain recombines TRBV5-1 with TRBJ2-7. This CDR3 has 17 residues. Germline V CDR1 and CDR2: SGHRS, YFSETQ.

The V gene is TRBV10-3, the J gene TRBJ2-3; TCRdb lists TRBD1, though no DNA is available to test this call. The CDR3 is made up of 17 amino acids. Germline V gene data show CDR1 as ENHRY and CDR2 as SYGVKD. The CDR3 loop reads CAISEPDRGRPPDTQYF.

CDR3: CASSYGGGFGIEQFF. The rearrangement links TRBV6-2 or TRBV6-3 to TRBJ2-1; no DNA is available, so the TRBD1 call from TCRdb remains unchecked. The germline gives CDR1 MNHEY, CDR2 SVGEGT. The CDR3 has 15 residues.

V is TRBV28 and J is TRBJ2-7; TCRdb selects TRBD1, and the lack of DNA leaves this call unchecked. CDR3 size: 13 residues. CDR1 and CDR2 (germline): MDHEN, SYDVKM. This CDR3 reads CATTTGVAYEQYF.